The rows below give T cell receptor beta chains drawn from one sample of a study of cytomegalovirus exposure and HLA in healthy donors. The data were produced by immunoSEQ multiplex PCR, yet TCRdb's version contains in-frame clones alone and is incomplete. The table includes roughly 190,000 clones, 65% to 85% detected once. Sequencing input: PBMCs. All receptors derive from a female donor in good health and CMV-seronegative. The CDR3 runs from the conserved cysteine through the conserved F or W. D genes are given only for firm matches. Clone size, where shown, is once, few, many, or a class for clones that have expanded.

v_gene	len	j_gene	d_gene	abundance	CDR3nt	CDR3aa
TRBV6-6	12	TRBJ1-2	-	-	TGTGCCAGCAGTACAGGGAACTATGGCTACACCTTC	CASSTGNYGYTF
TRBV4-2	17	TRBJ2-7	TRBD2	-	TGTGCCAGCAGCCAAGATAAAAGCGGGAGGGCCTCACACGAGCAGTACTTC	CASSQDKSGRASHEQYF
TRBV30	17	TRBJ2-5	TRBD2	-	TGTGCCTGGACCCGGACCGGGGGTCGGGAGGTTAAAGAGACCCAGTACTTC	CAWTRTGGREVKETQYF
TRBV19	14	TRBJ2-7	-	-	TGTGCCAGTAGTATGGGCCAACCCCCCTACGAGCAGTACTTC	CASSMGQPPYEQYF
TRBV5-4	15	TRBJ2-3	TRBD1	-	TGTGCCAGCAGCTTGGGGACAGGGACCTCCGATACGCAGTATTTT	CASSLGTGTSDTQYF
TRBV7-2	15	TRBJ2-1	TRBD2	-	TGTGCCAGCAGCCTTAGGAGGGGAGGGCCTATTGAGCAGTTCTTC	CASSLRRGGPIEQFF
TRBV2	14	TRBJ2-1	TRBD2	-	TGTGCCAGCAGTGAACCAACTAGCGACAATGAGCAGTTCTTC	CASSEPTSDNEQFF
TRBV9	17	TRBJ1-2	-	-	TGTGCCAGCAGCGGAAGACGGGGATTGCCCCGGGGCTATGGCTACACCTTC	CASSGRRGLPRGYGYTF
TRBV7-9	14	TRBJ2-7	TRBD2	-	TGTTCCAGCAGCATTGGACTAGCGGTCTACGAGCAGTACTTC	CSSSIGLAVYEQYF
TRBV18	13	TRBJ2-5	-	-	TGTGCCAGCTCACCTGGACAGTTAGAGACCCAGTACTTC	CASSPGQLETQYF
TRBV15	14	TRBJ2-7	TRBD1	-	TGTGCCACCAGCATTACCGGGACAGGGGTTGAGCAGTACTTC	CATSITGTGVEQYF
TRBV7-3	13	TRBJ2-2	TRBD1	-	TGTTCCAGCAGCGGACAGGGTTTCGGGGAGCTGTTTTTT	CSSSGQGFGELFF
TRBV28	15	TRBJ2-1	TRBD2	-	TGTGCCAGCAGTCTCCAGCGGGAGGACGAAAATGAGCAGTTCTTC	CASSLQREDENEQFF
TRBV2	18	TRBJ2-2	-	-	TGTGCCAGCAGTAGCAGGGGCGCCGGGGATCAGAACACCGGGGAGCTGTTTTTT	CASSSRGAGDQNTGELFF
TRBV28	15	TRBJ2-2	-	once	TGTGCCAGCAGTTCTAGTTGGGAGCCGACCGGGGAGCTGTTTTTT	CASSSSWEPTGELFF
TRBV30	14	TRBJ1-5	TRBD1	few	TGTGCCTGGAGTGGGGGGACAGGGAATCAGCCCCAGCATTTT	CAWSGGTGNQPQHF
TRBV27	13	TRBJ1-1	TRBD1	few	TGTGCCAGCAGGGGACAGGGGGCTGGTGAAGCTTTCTTT	CASRGQGAGEAFF
TRBV6-5	13	TRBJ1-1	TRBD1	-	TGTGCCAGCAGCCCTACAGGGGGGATAGAAGCTTTCTTT	CASSPTGGIEAFF
TRBV2	13	TRBJ1-2	-	-	TGTGCCAGCAGTGCAGAGAGGGCCGCCGGCTACACCTTC	CASSAERAAGYTF